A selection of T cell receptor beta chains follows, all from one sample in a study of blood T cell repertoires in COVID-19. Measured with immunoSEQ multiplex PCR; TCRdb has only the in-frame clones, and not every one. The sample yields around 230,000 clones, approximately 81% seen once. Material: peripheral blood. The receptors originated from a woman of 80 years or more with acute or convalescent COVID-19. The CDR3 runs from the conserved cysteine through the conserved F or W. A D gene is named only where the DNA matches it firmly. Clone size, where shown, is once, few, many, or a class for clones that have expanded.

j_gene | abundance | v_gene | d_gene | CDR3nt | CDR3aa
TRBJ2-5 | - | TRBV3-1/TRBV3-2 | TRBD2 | TGTGCCAGCAGGGGGACTAGTAGAGAGACCCAGTACTTC | CASRGTSRETQYF
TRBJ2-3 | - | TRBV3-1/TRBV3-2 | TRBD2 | TGTGCCAGCAGCGACCCCGGGGGGGCCGGTGTTGGAGATACGCAGTATTTT | CASSDPGGAGVGDTQYF
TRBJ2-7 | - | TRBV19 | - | TGTGCCAGTAGTTTGGTGACAGGTTCCTACGAGCAGTACTTC | CASSLVTGSYEQYF
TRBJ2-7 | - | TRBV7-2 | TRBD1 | TGTGCCAGCAGACGGACAGGGTTAGACGAGCAGTACTTC | CASRRTGLDEQYF
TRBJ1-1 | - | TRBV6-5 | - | TGTGCCAGCAGTAGGGGTTCGAACTCTGAAGCTTTCTTT | CASSRGSNSEAFF
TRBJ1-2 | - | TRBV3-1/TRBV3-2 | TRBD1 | TGTGCCAGCAGTCAAAACAGGGGTGCCTATGGCTACACCTTC | CASSQNRGAYGYTF
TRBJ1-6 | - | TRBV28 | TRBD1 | TGTGCCAGCAGTCTATCCTCCGGGACAGAAGATAATTCACCCCTCCACTTT | CASSLSSGTEDNSPLHF
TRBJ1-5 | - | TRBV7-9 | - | TGTGCCAGCAGCCCCACGGCGGGGGGTTATCAGCCCCAGCATTTT | CASSPTAGGYQPQHF
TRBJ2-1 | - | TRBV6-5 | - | TGTGCCAGCAGATCTAGCCCGAGCTCCTACAATGAGCAGTTCTTC | CASRSSPSSYNEQFF
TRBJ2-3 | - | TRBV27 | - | TGTGCCAGCAGTTTATCGCGAGGGATGGCCGGGTCATATACGCAGTATTTT | CASSLSRGMAGSYTQYF
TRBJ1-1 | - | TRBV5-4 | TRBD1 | TGTGCCAGCAGCTCCCTGGTGGGCAGGGGGGACACTGAAGCTTTCTTT | CASSSLVGRGDTEAFF
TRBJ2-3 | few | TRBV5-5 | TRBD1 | TGTGCCAGCAGCCCTCACAGGGGTAGGGGCACAGATACGCAGTATTTT | CASSPHRGRGTDTQYF
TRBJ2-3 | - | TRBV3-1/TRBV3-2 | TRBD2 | TGTGCCAGCAGCCAAGATTACACTAGCGGGAGGACAGATACGCAGTATTTT | CASSQDYTSGRTDTQYF
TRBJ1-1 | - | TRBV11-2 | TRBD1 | TGTGCCAGCAGCTTAGCCACAGGGGTTATCGGTGAAGCTTTCTTT | CASSLATGVIGEAFF
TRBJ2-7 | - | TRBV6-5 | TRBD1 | TGTGCCAGCACCAAGACAGGGGCCTCCTACGAGCAGTACTTC | CASTKTGASYEQYF
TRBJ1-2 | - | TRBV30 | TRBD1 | TGTGCCTGGAGCCCCGCAGGGGGGTTCTATGGCTACACCTTC | CAWSPAGGFYGYTF
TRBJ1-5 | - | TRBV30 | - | TGTGCCTGGAGTGTACAGAGCAATCAGCCCCAGCATTTT | CAWSVQSNQPQHF
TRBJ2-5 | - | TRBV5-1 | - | TGCGCCAGCAGCGTTACTCAAGAGACCCAGTACTTC | CASSVTQETQYF
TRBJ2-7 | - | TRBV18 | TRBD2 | TGTGCCAGCTCACCCGTACTAGCGGGGGAGATCGAGCAGTACTTC | CASSPVLAGEIEQYF
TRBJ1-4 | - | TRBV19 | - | TGTGCCAGTAGTCCCCGGGAGAGAGAAAAACTGTTTTTT | CASSPREREKLFF
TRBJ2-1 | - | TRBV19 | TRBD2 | TGTGCCAGTAGTAAAAGACTAGCGGGAACTTACAATGAGCAGTTCTTC | CASSKRLAGTYNEQFF
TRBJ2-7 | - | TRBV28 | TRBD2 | TGTGCCAGCATCAAAGCGGGGGGCGCCTACGAGCAGTACTTC | CASIKAGGAYEQYF
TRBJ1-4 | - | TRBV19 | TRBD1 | TGTGCCAGTACCTCGACAGGGGGCCTTAATGAAAAACTGTTTTTT | CASTSTGGLNEKLFF
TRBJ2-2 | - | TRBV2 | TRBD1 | TGTGCCAGCATAGACAGGGGGAACACCGGGGAGCTGTTTTTT | CASIDRGNTGELFF
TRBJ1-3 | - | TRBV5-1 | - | TGCGCCAGCAGCCTAAGCTCTGGAAACACCATATATTTT | CASSLSSGNTIYF